This is a list of T cell receptor beta chains from one sample in a study of CD8+CD57+ T cells in acquired aplastic anemia. From the reads, TCRdb called clonotypes with MiXCR, one entry per CDR3 protein. In the table there are approximately 21,000 distinct CDR3 sequences, roughly 43% of which are singletons. The sequenced material came from CD8+CD57+ T cells sorted from PBMCs. These receptor sequences come from a human donor with aplastic anemia. Both conserved end residues are part of each CDR3. A D gene is named only where the DNA matches it firmly. Some rows have no size entry. The others give once, few or many, or a class for an expanded clone.

>few|.|TRBJ2-1|TRBV5-1
TGCGCCAGCAGCTTTGGACCGAACAATGAGCAGTTCTTC
CASSFGPNNEQFF
>many|.|TRBJ2-7|TRBV27
TGTGCCAGCAGCAACCTTAACAGGGTTCACGAGCAGTACTTC
CASSNLNRVHEQYF
>once|TRBD1|TRBJ1-1|TRBV9
TGTGCCAGCAGCGTCGAACAGGGGTTTGAAGGTGAAGCTTTCTTT
CASSVEQGFEGEAFF
>.|.|TRBJ2-3|TRBV6-1
TGTGCCAGCACGGAGGGCCCTAGCACAGATACGCAGTATTTT
CASTEGPSTDTQYF
>.|.|TRBJ2-5|TRBV2
TGTGCCAGCAGCCTTGGGCTCCAGGAGACCCAGTACTTC
CASSLGLQETQYF
>many|TRBD2|TRBJ2-2|TRBV6-1
TGTGCCAGCACCCGGACTAGCGGGGGCACCGGGGAGCTGTTTTTT
CASTRTSGGTGELFF
>few|.|TRBJ2-3|TRBV6-5
TGTGCCAGCAGCCTAAACAACCGGGATACGCAGTATTTT
CASSLNNRDTQYF
>.|.|TRBJ1-1|TRBV20-1
TGCAGTGCCCTCACTCTGACAGCGAACACTGAAGCTTTCTTT
CSALTLTANTEAFF
>few|TRBD1|TRBJ2-5|TRBV15
TGTGCCACCAGCAGAGGACAGGGGGCAGGAGAGACCCAGTACTTC
CATSRGQGAGETQYF
>once|.|TRBJ2-3|TRBV20-1
TGCAGTGCTAGAGATCCGGGGACAGATACGCAGTATTTT
CSARDPGTDTQYF
>many|TRBD1|TRBJ2-7|TRBV20-1
TGCAGTGCTTCGGGACAGGGGGGCGAGCAGTACTTC
CSASGQGGEQYF
>.|TRBD2|TRBJ2-1|TRBV19
TGTGCCAGTAGTAGAATAGCGGGGAATTCCTACAATGAGCAGTTCTTC
CASSRIAGNSYNEQFF
>many|.|TRBJ2-7|TRBV20-1
TGCAGTGCTAGTGACCCGACAGGTTACGAGCAGTACTTC
CSASDPTGYEQYF
>.|TRBD1|TRBJ2-7|TRBV6-5
TGTGCCAGCAGTTACACCGGGACAGGGGCAGCCGAGCAGTACTTC
CASSYTGTGAAEQYF
>.|.|TRBJ1-5|TRBV20-1
TGCAGTGCTTATTCAGGGTATCAGCCCCAGCATTTT
CSAYSGYQPQHF
>few|TRBD1|TRBJ2-3|TRBV4-3
TGCGCCAGCAGCCGAGGGGGGACAGGGAGGGCAGATACGCAGTATTTT
CASSRGGTGRADTQYF
>few|.|TRBJ2-7|TRBV5-6
TGTGCCAGCAGCAGCCGGGACCCCTACTACGAGCAGTACTTC
CASSSRDPYYEQYF
>.|TRBD1|TRBJ2-3|TRBV7-9
TGTGCCAGCAGCTTTTCCGGACAGGGATCAGATACGCAGTATTTT
CASSFSGQGSDTQYF
>.|.|TRBJ1-2|TRBV20-1
TGCAGTGCTACGAGTTCTAGTATCGGCTATGGCTACACCTTC
CSATSSSIGYGYTF
>once|.|TRBJ1-4|TRBV5-1
TGCGCCAGCAGCCCGGGACGATTTAATGAAAAACTGTTTTTT
CASSPGRFNEKLFF
>.|TRBD1|TRBJ1-2|TRBV7-6
TGTGCCAGCAGCTCTACCTTGACAGGGGGCCCACGCTATGGCTACACCTTC
CASSSTLTGGPRYGYTF
>once|.|TRBJ2-5|TRBV7-2
TGTGCCAGCAGCTTAGGCTCGCGGGTGAGCTCCTACAATGAGCAGTACTTC
CASSLGSRVSSYNEQYF
>.|.|TRBJ2-7|TRBV28
TGTGCCAGCAGTGGGGGGTGCCTCACGTCGAGCTCCTACGAGCAGTACTTC
CASSGGCLTSSSYEQYF
>few|.|TRBJ1-1|TRBV4-1
TGCGCCAGCAGCCAAAATCCAGGGAAAGCTTTCTTT
CASSQNPGKAFF
>.|.|TRBJ1-1|TRBV7-3
TGTGCCAGCAGCTCGCAAAAGAACACTGAAGCTTTCTTT
CASSSQKNTEAFF
>.|.|TRBJ1-1|TRBV7-9
TGTGCCAGCAGCTTACAGGGATCTACTGAAGCTTTCTTT
CASSLQGSTEAFF
>.|.|TRBJ2-3|TRBV5-1
TGCGCCAGCAGCTTGGAGCAGGGCACAGATACGCAGTATTTT
CASSLEQGTDTQYF
>.|.|TRBJ1-1|TRBV9
TGTGCCAGCAGCGGATCCGGGACTAACACTGAAGCTTTCTTT
CASSGSGTNTEAFF
>once|.|TRBJ1-5|TRBV12-3/TRBV12-4
TGTGCCATCGGCCAAGGTATAACTAATCAGCCCCAGCATTTT
CAIGQGITNQPQHF
>.|TRBD1|TRBJ1-2|TRBV25-1
TGTGCCAGCAGTGAATCGGGACAGGGGCCCTTACGCTATGGCTACACCTTC
CASSESGQGPLRYGYTF
>medium-sized|TRBD2|TRBJ2-1|TRBV7-9
TGTGCCAGCAGCTTAGGAAGTGGGGCGGGGGAGCCTAACAATGAGCAGTTCTTC
CASSLGSGAGEPNNEQFF
>.|.|TRBJ1-1|TRBV6-4
TGTGCCAGCAGTGAATATCGGGGTTCCACTGAAGCTTTCTTT
CASSEYRGSTEAFF
>few|.|TRBJ2-6|TRBV5-1
TGCGCCAGCAGCTTGGGCGTTAGCTCTGGGGCCAACGTCCTGACTTTC
CASSLGVSSGANVLTF
>.|.|TRBJ1-1|TRBV20-1
TGCAGTGCTCGCCCGAAATTCTTGAACACTGAAGCTTTCTTT
CSARPKFLNTEAFF
>.|TRBD1|TRBJ1-1|TRBV20-1
TGCAGTGCTAGAGATCCCCCCGTTAGCGGGACGCGGGGCAGGGGGGACACTGAAGCTTTCTTT
CSARDPPVSGTRGRGDTEAFF
>many|.|TRBJ2-3|TRBV7-8
TGTGCCAGCAGCTTAGAATGGGGAGATACGCAGTATTTT
CASSLEWGDTQYF
>.|TRBD2|TRBJ2-7|TRBV13
TGTGCCAGCAGCTCCCGGACTAGCGGGACAGCCTCCTACGAGCAGTACTTC
CASSSRTSGTASYEQYF
>.|.|TRBJ1-3|TRBV10-3
TGTGCCATCAGTGAGTCCCAGGGAGCAGGAAACACCATATATTTT
CAISESQGAGNTIYF
>few|.|TRBJ2-7|TRBV20-1
TGCAGTGCTAGAGATCCCCCCGTTAGCGGAACCCTCTACGAGCAGTACTTC
CSARDPPVSGTLYEQYF
>once|TRBD2|TRBJ2-1|TRBV9
TGTGCCAGCAGCGTAGGAGGGACTAGTCCCAATGAGCAGTTCTTC
CASSVGGTSPNEQFF
>few|.|TRBJ2-1|TRBV20-1
TGCAGTGCTAGAGATCTGGGGGTATCCTACAATGAGCAGTTCTTC
CSARDLGVSYNEQFF
>.|TRBD1|TRBJ1-1|TRBV12-3/TRBV12-4
TGTGCCAGCATCAAAGGACAGGAGGCTCCTTTGAGCACTGAAGCTTTCTTT
CASIKGQEAPLSTEAFF
>.|.|TRBJ2-3|TRBV20-1
TGCAGTGCTAACCCCAGACGCGGGGGCACAGATACGCAGTATTTT
CSANPRRGGTDTQYF
>few|.|TRBJ2-1|TRBV7-3
TGTGCCAGCAGCTTACCGGGACCCAACAATGAGCAGTTCTTC
CASSLPGPNNEQFF
>.|.|TRBJ2-1|TRBV20-1
TGCAGTGCTAGCCCCCCCGCGGGTTACAATGAGCAGTTCTTC
CSASPPAGYNEQFF
>few|.|TRBJ2-3|TRBV6-5
TGTGCCACAAAAAACAGGGACGGCACAGATACGCAGTATTTT
CATKNRDGTDTQYF
>few|TRBD2|TRBJ2-5|TRBV20-1
TGCAGTGCTCTCAGATCCTCGACTAGCGGGAGGGTCCAAGAGACCCAGTACTTC
CSALRSSTSGRVQETQYF
>few|TRBD1|TRBJ1-6|TRBV20-1
TGCAGTGCTAGAGCCCCTGGGCAGGGGGTTGATTCACCCCTCCACTTT
CSARAPGQGVDSPLHF
>.|.|TRBJ1-1|TRBV5-1
TGCGCCAGCAGCAGAGGGGACCGATTGAAAATGAACACTGAAGCTTTCTTT
CASSRGDRLKMNTEAFF
>many|.|TRBJ1-5|TRBV6-1
TGTGCCAGCAGTGAAGCTCCAGGGGAGGGGAATCAGCCCCAGCATTTT
CASSEAPGEGNQPQHF
>many|.|TRBJ2-3|TRBV2
TGTGCCAGCGACCAGGGCACAGATACGCAGTATTTT
CASDQGTDTQYF
>many|TRBD2|TRBJ2-3|TRBV25-1
TGTGCCAGCAGTGATAGCGGGAGAGTACCAGATACGCAGTATTTT
CASSDSGRVPDTQYF
>.|TRBD2|TRBJ2-3|TRBV25-1
TGTGCCAGCAGTGCTAGCGGGACGCGGGGCACAGATACGCAGTATTTT
CASSASGTRGTDTQYF
>.|.|TRBJ2-7|TRBV20-1
TGCAGTGCTAGCAGCTCCCGGGACTTACCCTACGAGCAGTACTTC
CSASSSRDLPYEQYF
>once|.|TRBJ2-2|TRBV9
TGCGCCAGCAGCTTGGATTGGGGAATCACCGGGGAGCTGTTTTTT
CASSLDWGITGELFF
>.|.|TRBJ2-5|TRBV12-3/TRBV12-4
TGTGCCAGCAGTTACGAGGGGCCACAAGAGACCCAGTACTTC
CASSYEGPQETQYF
>.|TRBD2|TRBJ2-3|TRBV6-4
TGTGCCAGCAGCCTTACTAGCGGAGAAGATACGCAGTATTTT
CASSLTSGEDTQYF
>many|.|TRBJ2-7|TRBV5-5
TGTGCCAGCAGCTTGTTGGAGTTCTACGAGCAGTACTTC
CASSLLEFYEQYF
>.|.|TRBJ2-1|TRBV15
TGTGCCAGCAGCGTAACAGGAGGGACTGAGCCGTTCTTC
CASSVTGGTEPFF
>.|TRBD2|TRBJ2-7|TRBV7-8
TGTGCCAGCAGCTTAATCGTGACTAGCGGGGGCCCCGAGCAGTACTTC
CASSLIVTSGGPEQYF